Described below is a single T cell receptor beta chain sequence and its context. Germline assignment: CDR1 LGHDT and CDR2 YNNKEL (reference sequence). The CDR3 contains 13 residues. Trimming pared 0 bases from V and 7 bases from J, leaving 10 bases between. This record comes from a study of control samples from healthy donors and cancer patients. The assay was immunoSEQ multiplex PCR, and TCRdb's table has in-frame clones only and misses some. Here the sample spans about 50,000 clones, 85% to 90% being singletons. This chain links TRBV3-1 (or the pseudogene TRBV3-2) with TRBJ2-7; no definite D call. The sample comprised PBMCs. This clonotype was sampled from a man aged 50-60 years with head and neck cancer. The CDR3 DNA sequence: TGTGCCAGCAGCCAAGATCCGAGTGGGGAGCAGTACTTC. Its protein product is CASSQDPSGEQYF.